The sequence of this TCR beta chain was determined in a study of blood T cell repertoires in COVID-19. Study information: The study drew acute and convalescent COVID-19 samples from the United States, Italy and Spain. T cells, B-cell-depleted T cells, or PBMCs supplied cDNA or gDNA.

The CDR3 runs 17 residues. The J segment lost 5 bases and the V segment lost 1 base, leaving 12 bases of the junction unmatched. The germline CDR1 and CDR2 sequences are SNHLY and FYNNEI. Per the original data handling: Amplification of reference gene primers provided the estimated nucleated cell counts. The data were produced by immunoSEQ multiplex PCR, yet TCRdb's version contains in-frame clones alone and is incomplete. V, J and clone size reflect that table, while D and trimming were determined from the DNA. The repertoire holds 70,000 to 85,000 clones, around 82% seen once, with 30% to 45% in the top ten.

This rearrangement joins TRBV2 to TRBJ2-3; TRBD2 matches at 7 bases. What was sequenced was peripheral blood. This clonotype was obtained from an elderly man with active or convalescent COVID-19. The chain's CDR3 is CASSEGHLVGGGDTQYF. DNA of the CDR3: TGTGCCAGCAGTGAAGGACATCTAGTTGGGGGGGGAGATACGCAGTATTTT. The full variable domain, in which reference TRBV2 and TRBJ2-3 provide the parts outside the CDR3, is EPEVTQTPSHQVTQMGQEVILRCVPISNHLYFYWYRQILGQKVEFLVSFYNNEISEKSEIFDDQFSVERPDGSNFTLKIRSTKLEDSAMYFCASSEGHLVGGGDTQYFGPGTRLTVL.